This T cell receptor (beta chain) was sequenced in a study of cytomegalovirus exposure and HLA in healthy donors. In the study overall: Per a later analysis, the roughly 690 first-cohort and 120 validation repertoires shared one platform.

The assay was immunoSEQ multiplex PCR, and TCRdb's table has in-frame clones only and misses some. The profile shows roughly 82,000 clones, 90% to 95% of them singletons. Germline V gene lookup returns CDR1 SGHTA and CDR2 FQGNSA. V shed 5 bases and J shed 2 bases, with 12 bases lying between them. CDR3 length: 15 amino acids. Remarks on this clone: Its antigen remains unknown.

Study-wide findings and caveats: The study found most TCR sequences rare, yet found some public TCRs in many donors. Reports indicated that the classifier achieved high specificity and sensitivity in diagnosing cytomegalovirus status.

The source material was PBMCs. The source of this sequence is a young man in good health and CMV-seronegative. V usage is TRBV7-2 and J usage is TRBJ2-2; D unclear. CDR3 residues: CASSPHQINTGELFF. CDR3 DNA: TGTGCCAGCAGCCCCCACCAGATAAACACCGGGGAGCTGTTTTTT.